This TCR beta chain was retrieved from a study of T cells in Graves' hyperthyroidism and ophthalmopathy. Uncontrolled infection, other autoimmune disease, pregnancy and lactation each barred patients from inclusion. Each diagnosis drew on symptoms, thyroxine, TRAb, thyroid ultrasound and orbital computed tomography findings. Study results and limitations: Most expanded thyroid clonotypes above 0.001 recurred in blood.

This clonotype appeared many times. Its antigen is currently unknown. This CDR3 comprises 14 residues. Per the germline V gene, CDR1 is SNHLY and CDR2 is FYNNEI. V trimming: 6 bases; J trimming: 4 bases; junction bases outside the gene matches: 4. Researchers amplified the TCR beta CDR3 regions from RNA transcripts. Researchers ran a first-round RT-PCR on the TCR CDR3 using the HTBI primer set. Each CDR3 protein gets one entry after TCRdb re-called the multiplex PCR reads with MiXCR. The sample contains approximately 400,000 distinct CDR3 sequences, around 14% of which appear only once. The clonotype comes from a woman aged 25 to 45 with Graves' hyperthyroidism. The gene calls are TRBV2 and TRBJ2-2, with TRBD1 matching 8 bases. The sample consisted of blood. CDR3 in amino acids: CASSTGGFTGELFF. The CDR3 coding sequence is TGTGCCAGCAGCACAGGGGGTTTCACCGGGGAGCTGTTTTTT.